The sequence of this T cell receptor beta chain was determined in a study of early T cells in non-severe SARS-CoV-2 infection. Unique molecular identifier tags were affixed to discrete cDNA molecules. MiXCR, run by TCRdb on the 5' RACE reads, gives a single entry per CDR3 protein. The data contain 70,000 or so distinct CDR3 sequences, 12% of them singletons. Germline CDR1 and CDR2: SEHNR and FQNEAQ (reference sequence). The CDR3 sequence is 16 residues long. The V and J ends lost 4 bases and 0 bases respectively, with 12 bases between them. The table lists this clonotype with many counts. This TCR derives from an adult who was a healthcare worker with PCR-confirmed SARS-CoV-2 infection or an uninfected control (not recorded which). The chain has TRBV7-9 and TRBJ2-2, with D possibly called TRBD1 or TRBD2 (5 bases each). The sample comprised whole blood. The CDR3 reads CASSSRDQPNTGELFF. DNA of the CDR3: TGTGCCAGCAGCTCTCGGGACCAACCGAACACCGGGGAGCTGTTTTTT.